These T cell receptor beta chains were read from a single sample in a study of blood T cell repertoires in COVID-19. This table comes from immunoSEQ multiplex PCR, and its TCRdb copy is limited to in-frame clones, with some not included. The sample includes 410,000 or so clones, about 88% of them seen just once. Material: peripheral blood. The receptors come from a woman aged 40 to 55 with COVID-19, enrolled during active disease. CDR3s leave out the opening cysteine and the closing phenylalanine or tryptophan. Each record gives: V gene, J gene, CDR3 protein.

V gene: TRBV19; J gene: TRBJ2-3; CDR3 protein: ASSKIAGAIPDTQY
V gene: TRBV18; J gene: TRBJ1-2; CDR3 protein: ASSQDRDYGYT
V gene: TRBV3-1/TRBV3-2; J gene: TRBJ2-5; CDR3 protein: ASSPGGDQETQY
V gene: TRBV15; J gene: TRBJ1-6; CDR3 protein: ATSRDPFGGGNSPLH
V gene: TRBV5-1; J gene: TRBJ1-3; CDR3 protein: ASSLGQINTIY
V gene: TRBV5-4; J gene: TRBJ1-1; CDR3 protein: ASSFGQGTVMNTEAF
V gene: TRBV5-1; J gene: TRBJ2-3; CDR3 protein: ASTLSSGGPGDTQY
V gene: TRBV7-2; J gene: TRBJ2-3; CDR3 protein: ASSLQAAPPTDTQY
V gene: TRBV6-2/TRBV6-3; J gene: TRBJ1-3; CDR3 protein: ASSLPSAGNTIY
V gene: TRBV9; J gene: TRBJ2-7; CDR3 protein: ASSVEISGDRGIHEQY
V gene: TRBV30; J gene: TRBJ2-4; CDR3 protein: ASTGMGKNIQY
V gene: TRBV5-1; J gene: TRBJ1-2; CDR3 protein: ASSGGTGYGYT
V gene: TRBV6-1; J gene: TRBJ2-7; CDR3 protein: ASSEGTGGSYEQY
V gene: TRBV28; J gene: TRBJ1-1; CDR3 protein: ASSTGFRGGGEAF
V gene: TRBV7-8; J gene: TRBJ2-2; CDR3 protein: ASSFGQGNTGELF
V gene: TRBV5-4; J gene: TRBJ2-5; CDR3 protein: ASSLILAGTETQY
V gene: TRBV25-1; J gene: TRBJ1-6; CDR3 protein: ASSSGTRSSYNSPLH
V gene: TRBV7-9; J gene: TRBJ2-1; CDR3 protein: ASSPKTGAAYNEQF
V gene: TRBV9; J gene: TRBJ2-1; CDR3 protein: ASSGDRVTYNEQF
V gene: TRBV14; J gene: TRBJ2-2; CDR3 protein: ASSPRKVANTGELF
V gene: TRBV6-4; J gene: TRBJ1-6; CDR3 protein: ASSDSTNSPLH
V gene: TRBV27; J gene: TRBJ2-7; CDR3 protein: ASSPQTGTPSYEQY
V gene: TRBV5-1; J gene: TRBJ1-4; CDR3 protein: ASSLRGQGNEKLF
V gene: TRBV4-1; J gene: TRBJ2-2; CDR3 protein: ASSQEGLAGESTGELF
V gene: TRBV6-5; J gene: TRBJ1-1; CDR3 protein: ASSYQGSGTEAF
V gene: TRBV6-5; J gene: TRBJ1-6; CDR3 protein: ASSLGVGNSPLH
V gene: TRBV7-3; J gene: TRBJ2-1; CDR3 protein: ASSYRTGATYNEQF
V gene: TRBV30; J gene: TRBJ1-5; CDR3 protein: AWSVQGRVGQPQH
V gene: TRBV2; J gene: TRBJ1-1; CDR3 protein: ASSETQGDAEAF
V gene: TRBV6-5; J gene: TRBJ2-7; CDR3 protein: ASRTGGNSVYEQY
V gene: TRBV11-1; J gene: TRBJ1-2; CDR3 protein: ASSLAPGYGYT
V gene: TRBV30; J gene: TRBJ2-2; CDR3 protein: ARKEDPLNTGELF
V gene: TRBV5-1; J gene: TRBJ2-2; CDR3 protein: ASTDRGNTGELF
V gene: TRBV14; J gene: TRBJ1-2; CDR3 protein: ASSLSGSRPGEGYT
V gene: TRBV4-3; J gene: TRBJ2-3; CDR3 protein: ASSQGTIRRTDTQY
V gene: TRBV27; J gene: TRBJ1-5; CDR3 protein: ASSPGQVWQPQH
V gene: TRBV27; J gene: TRBJ2-5; CDR3 protein: ASSGLAGDGAQY
V gene: TRBV5-8; J gene: TRBJ1-4; CDR3 protein: ASSALNEKLF
V gene: TRBV12-3/TRBV12-4; J gene: TRBJ1-4; CDR3 protein: ASSQGQNEKLF
V gene: TRBV4-2; J gene: TRBJ2-2; CDR3 protein: ASSQERTALPTGELF
V gene: TRBV18; J gene: TRBJ1-5; CDR3 protein: ASSPGEDQPQH
V gene: TRBV9; J gene: TRBJ1-6; CDR3 protein: ASSVYETSTFNSPLH
V gene: TRBV19; J gene: TRBJ2-2; CDR3 protein: ASSIGLAGPGELF
V gene: TRBV5-1; J gene: TRBJ2-7; CDR3 protein: ASSLALAGANDEQY
V gene: TRBV27; J gene: TRBJ1-4; CDR3 protein: ASSPFTVATNEKLF
V gene: TRBV18; J gene: TRBJ1-5; CDR3 protein: ASSAGQGPYQPQH
V gene: TRBV5-5; J gene: TRBJ1-2; CDR3 protein: ASSLRQGGVGLDYGYT
V gene: TRBV28; J gene: TRBJ1-4; CDR3 protein: ASSSGQTATNEKLF
V gene: TRBV7-8; J gene: TRBJ1-4; CDR3 protein: ASSLLPGQGEKLF
V gene: TRBV28; J gene: TRBJ2-2; CDR3 protein: ASSEWARINTGELF